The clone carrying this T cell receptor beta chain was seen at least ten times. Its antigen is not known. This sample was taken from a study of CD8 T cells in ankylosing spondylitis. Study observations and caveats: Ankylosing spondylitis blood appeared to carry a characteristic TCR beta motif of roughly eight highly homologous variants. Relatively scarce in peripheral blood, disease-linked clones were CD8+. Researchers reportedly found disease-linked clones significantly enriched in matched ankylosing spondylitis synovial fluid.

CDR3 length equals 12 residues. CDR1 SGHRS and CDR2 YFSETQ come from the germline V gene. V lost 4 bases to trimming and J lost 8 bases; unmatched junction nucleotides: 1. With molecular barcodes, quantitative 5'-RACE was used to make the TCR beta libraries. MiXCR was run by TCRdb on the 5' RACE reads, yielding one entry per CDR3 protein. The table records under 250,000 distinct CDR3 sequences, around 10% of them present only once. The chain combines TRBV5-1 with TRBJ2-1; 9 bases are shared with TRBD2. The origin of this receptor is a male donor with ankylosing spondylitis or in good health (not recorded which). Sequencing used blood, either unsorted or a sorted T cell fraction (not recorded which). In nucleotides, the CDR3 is TGCGCCAGCAGCGCGGGGGGGGATGAGCAGTTCTTC. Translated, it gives CASSAGGDEQFF. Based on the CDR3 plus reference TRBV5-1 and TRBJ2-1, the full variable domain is KAGVTQTPRYLIKTRGQQVTLSCSPISGHRSVSWYQQTPGQGLQFLFEYFSETQRNKGNFPGRFSGRQFSNSRSEMNVSTLELGDSALYLCASSAGGDEQFFGPGTRLTVL.